Sequencing of this T cell receptor (beta chain) was carried out in a study of cytomegalovirus exposure and HLA in healthy donors. The CDR3 is made up of 15 amino acids. Per germline, CDR1 SGHRS and CDR2 YFSETQ. The V segment lost 4 bases and the J segment 6 bases; nucleotides outside the gene matches: 9. With 60 Vbeta and 13 Jbeta primers, the PCR was carried out. Profiled with immunoSEQ multiplex PCR; TCRdb holds only in-frame clones, not every one. Among under 150,000 clones listed, 79% were seen once. To note about this clone: Its antigen is still unknown.

Whole-study findings and limits: Certain sequence variants were highly shared and formed a cluster, and this cluster was likely a sequencing artifact.

This sequence was found in a man younger than 35 in good health and CMV-seronegative. Material: PBMCs. V and J are TRBV5-1 and TRBJ2-7; 11 nucleotides match TRBD2. Written as DNA, the CDR3 is TGCGCCAGCAGCCTATCACTAGCGGGAGAAAGCGAGCAGTACTTC. This encodes CASSLSLAGESEQYF.